A selection of T cell receptor beta chains follows, all from one sample in a study of T cells in localized non-small cell lung cancer. The table came from immunoSEQ multiplex PCR; TCRdb's copy has only in-frame clones and leaves some out. This table has roughly 10,000 clones, 92% appearing once. The sample in question was peripheral blood, obtained before any cancer treatment. The receptors shown here come from a woman aged 40-69 years with stage I squamous cell lung carcinoma. The CDR3 runs from the conserved cysteine through the conserved F or W. Fields, in order: clone size, D gene, V gene, J gene, CDR3 protein, CDR3 DNA. The D gene is left open where the match is weak. A row's size may be missing; if present it is once, few, many or a size class.

>-|-|TRBV27|TRBJ2-7
CASGLGKSYEQYF
TGTGCCAGCGGGCTAGGAAAATCCTACGAGCAGTACTTC
>-|TRBD1|TRBV15|TRBJ1-4
CATSRTGGFNEKLFF
TGTGCCACCAGCAGGACAGGGGGCTTTAATGAAAAACTGTTTTTT
>-|-|TRBV5-1|TRBJ1-4
CASSLDPGNEKLFF
TGCGCCAGCAGCTTGGACCCAGGGAATGAAAAACTGTTTTTT
>-|-|TRBV2|TRBJ2-1
CASSRTGGGTNEQFF
TGTGCCAGCAGTAGAACAGGAGGGGGGACGAATGAGCAGTTCTTC
>-|-|TRBV7-9|TRBJ1-2
CASRPDSPLNYGYTF
TGTGCCAGCAGACCGGACAGTCCCCTAAACTATGGCTACACCTTC
>-|TRBD2|TRBV5-6|TRBJ2-1
CASTKTSGVGWEFF
TGTGCCAGCACCAAGACTAGCGGGGTAGGTTGGGAGTTCTTC
>-|TRBD1|TRBV4-1|TRBJ2-7
CASSQDHGQGGGEQYF
TGCGCCAGCAGCCAAGATCATGGACAGGGGGGAGGCGAGCAGTACTTC
>-|-|TRBV11-3|TRBJ1-1
CASGPGGAEDTEAFF
TGTGCCAGCGGTCCGGGCGGCGCGGAGGACACTGAAGCTTTCTTT
>-|-|TRBV2|TRBJ2-2
CASSEGSLVTGELFF
TGTGCCAGCAGTGAGGGGAGTCTGGTCACCGGGGAGCTGTTTTTT
>-|-|TRBV5-1|TRBJ2-2
CASSLGALSNTGELFF
TGCGCCAGCAGCTTGGGGGCCCTATCGAACACCGGGGAGCTGTTTTTT
>-|TRBD1|TRBV4-1|TRBJ1-5
CASSQTITRGPNQPQHF
TGCGCCAGCAGCCAAACAATCACCAGGGGGCCCAACCAGCCCCAGCATTTT
>-|TRBD2|TRBV5-4|TRBJ2-1
CASSSGGLGVYEQFF
TGTGCCAGCAGCTCTGGGGGACTAGGGGTCTATGAGCAGTTCTTC
>-|-|TRBV6-1|TRBJ1-1
CASPSGWGNTEAFF
TGTGCCAGCCCAAGCGGGTGGGGGAACACTGAAGCTTTCTTT
>-|-|TRBV11-3|TRBJ2-5
CASSRGQQRETQYF
TGTGCCAGCAGCCGCGGACAGCAACGAGAGACCCAGTACTTC
>-|-|TRBV11-2|TRBJ1-6
CASSPGVTNSPLHF
TGTGCCAGCAGCCCCGGGGTTACCAATTCACCCCTCCACTTT
>once|TRBD2|TRBV5-5|TRBJ2-2
CASSLAIAGAGELFF
TGTGCCAGCAGCTTGGCCATCGCGGGGGCCGGGGAGCTGTTTTTT
>once|TRBD2|TRBV5-5|TRBJ2-7
CASSLAGTNNYEQYF
TGTGCCAGCAGCTTGGCGGGGACTAACAACTACGAGCAGTACTTC
>-|TRBD2|TRBV28|TRBJ2-2
CASMLAGGTGELFF
TGTGCCAGTATGCTAGCGGGGGGCACCGGGGAGCTGTTTTTT
>-|TRBD1|TRBV19|TRBJ2-5
CASSPDRVETQYF
TGTGCCAGCAGCCCCGACAGGGTAGAGACCCAGTACTTC
>-|TRBD1|TRBV7-2|TRBJ2-3
CASSLYRGGTDTQYF
TGTGCCAGCAGCTTATACAGGGGCGGCACAGATACGCAGTATTTT
>-|TRBD2|TRBV18|TRBJ2-1
CASSHRDYAFF
TGTGCCAGCTCACACCGGGACTATGCGTTCTTC
>-|-|TRBV2|TRBJ2-2
CASTSRLATGELFF
TGTGCCAGCACGTCGAGGCTGGCGACCGGGGAGCTGTTTTTT
>-|-|TRBV15|TRBJ1-2
CATSRDAGRELGYTF
TGTGCCACCAGCAGAGATGCGGGGAGAGAGTTAGGCTACACCTTC
>-|TRBD1|TRBV30|TRBJ1-4
CAWNKPGTVNEKLFF
TGTGCCTGGAACAAACCCGGGACAGTAAATGAAAAACTGTTTTTT
>-|TRBD2|TRBV5-4|TRBJ2-3
CASSPFASGGPSTDTQYF
TGTGCCAGCAGCCCTTTCGCTAGCGGGGGGCCAAGCACAGATACGCAGTATTTT
>-|-|TRBV4-1|TRBJ2-7
CASSLGRGGGVEQYF
TGCGCCAGCAGCCTCGGCAGGGGCGGAGGGGTCGAGCAGTACTTC
>-|-|TRBV5-1|TRBJ2-2
CASSLESMTGELFF
TGCGCCAGCAGCTTGGAAAGTATGACCGGGGAGCTGTTTTTT
>-|TRBD1|TRBV29-1|TRBJ1-4
CSVEGPGQANNEKLFF
TGCAGCGTTGAAGGCCCCGGACAGGCGAATAATGAAAAACTGTTTTTT
>-|TRBD2|TRBV4-2|TRBJ2-1
CASSQASGVSYNEQFF
TGTGCCAGCAGCCAGGCGAGCGGGGTGTCCTACAATGAGCAGTTCTTC
>-|TRBD1|TRBV9|TRBJ2-5
CASSGLGQEQETQYF
TGTGCCAGCAGCGGGCTGGGACAGGAACAAGAGACCCAGTACTTC
>-|TRBD2|TRBV19|TRBJ2-3
CASKSGGGTDTQYF
TGTGCCTCCAAAAGCGGGGGGGGCACAGATACGCAGTATTTT
>-|-|TRBV5-1|TRBJ2-7
CASSLDRGGSYEQYF
TGCGCCAGCAGCTTGGATAGGGGCGGCTCCTACGAGCAGTACTTC
>-|-|TRBV11-3|TRBJ2-5
CASSLGRAQETQYF
TGTGCCAGCAGCTTAGGCAGGGCTCAAGAGACCCAGTACTTC
>-|-|TRBV5-1|TRBJ1-1
CASSLANKNTEAFF
TGCGCCAGCAGCTTGGCCAACAAGAACACTGAAGCTTTCTTT
>-|-|TRBV14|TRBJ2-7
CASSQGRSSHGYEQYF
TGTGCCAGCAGCCAAGGAAGGAGTAGCCATGGCTACGAGCAGTACTTC
>-|-|TRBV11-3|TRBJ2-1
CASSPDREQFF
TGTGCCAGCAGCCCTGACCGTGAGCAGTTCTTC